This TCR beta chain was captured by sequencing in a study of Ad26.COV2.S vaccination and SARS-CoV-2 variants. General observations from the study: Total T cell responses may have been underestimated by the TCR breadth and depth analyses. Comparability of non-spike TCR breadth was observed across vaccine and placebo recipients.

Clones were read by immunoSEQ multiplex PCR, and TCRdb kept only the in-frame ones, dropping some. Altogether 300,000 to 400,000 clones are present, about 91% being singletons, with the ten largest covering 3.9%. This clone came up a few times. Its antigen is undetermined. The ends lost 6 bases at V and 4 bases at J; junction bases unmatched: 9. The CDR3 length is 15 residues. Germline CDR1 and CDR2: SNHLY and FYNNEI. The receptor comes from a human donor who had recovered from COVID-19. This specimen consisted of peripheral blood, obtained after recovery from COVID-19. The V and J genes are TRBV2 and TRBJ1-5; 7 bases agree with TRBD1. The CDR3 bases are TGTGCCAGCAGAGCGGTGACAGGGCGGAATCAGCCCCAGCATTTT. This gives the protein CASRAVTGRNQPQHF.